The 21 T cell receptor beta chains presented below share a single source sample, sequenced in a study of shared clonotypes between healthy human individuals. Generated by immunoSEQ multiplex PCR, the TCRdb table keeps only in-frame clones and is missing some. The sample includes more than 2,000,000 clones, more than 90% of them seen just once. The sequencing input was naive CD4+ T cells sorted from blood. Subset described: CD45RA+ positively selected. These receptors all come from a man between 18 and 29 years old in good health.

The gene calls are TRBV28 and TRBJ1-3, with TRBD1 identical over 10 bases. This CDR3 has 14 residues. Germline CDR1 is MDHEN and CDR2 is SYDVKM. V lost 5 bases, J lost 3 bases, and 1 base stayed unmatched. CDR3 DNA: TGTGCCAGCAGTGGGACAGGGGATGGAAACACCATATATTTT. This gives the protein CASSGTGDGNTIYF. Filled out from reference TRBV28 and TRBJ1-3, the complete variable domain reads DVKVTQSSRYLVKRTGEKVFLECVQDMDHENMFWYRQDPGLGLRLIYFSYDVKMKEKGDIPEGYSVSREKKERFSLILESASTNQTSMYLCASSGTGDGNTIYFGEGSWLTVV.

The rearrangement uses TRBV7-9 and TRBJ2-7; D call uncertain. Germline-derived CDR1 and CDR2 are SEHNR and FQNEAQ (reference sequence). The length of the CDR3 is 13 residues. The V end was cut by 3 bases, the J end by 3 bases, with 9 bases between. The CDR3 loop is CASSFQENYEQYF. The DNA of the CDR3 is TGTGCCAGCAGCTTTCAGGAGAACTACGAGCAGTACTTC.

For the CDR3, the DNA is TGCGCCAGCAGCCAATCGGACTCACCCTCGGGTCAGCCCCAGCATTTT. Protein sequence: CASSQSDSPSGQPQHF. V usage is TRBV4-1 and J usage is TRBJ1-5; D uncertain. Germline values: CDR1 MGHRA, CDR2 YSYEKL. The CDR3 spans 16 residues. Trimming stripped 2 bases from V and 6 bases from J, with 17 bases between.

In its sample, this clone was seen once. The same CDR3 is also encoded by other DNA sequences in this sample. V and J are TRBV7-2 and TRBJ2-7; TRBD2 is a possible D gene (5 bases). Germline CDR1 is SGHTA and CDR2 is FQGNSA. There are 13 residues in the CDR3. Trimming cost V 3 bases and J 2 bases, with 8 bases left between them. Here the CDR3 reads CASSLRVTYEQYF. Here the CDR3 DNA reads TGTGCCAGCAGCTTGAGGGTTACCTACGAGCAGTACTTC. The complete variable domain, with remaining parts taken from reference TRBV7-2 and TRBJ2-7, reads GAGVSQSPSNKVTEKGKDVELRCDPISGHTALYWYRQSLGQGLEFLIYFQGNSAPDKSGLPSDRFSAERTGGSVSTLTIQRTQQEDSAVYLCASSLRVTYEQYFGPGTRLTVT.

The V call is TRBV5-4, the J call TRBJ2-2; 8 positions agree with TRBD2. The CDR3 runs 16 residues. Per the germline V gene, CDR1 is SGHNT and CDR2 is YYREEE (reference sequence). V lost 4 bases and J lost 0; bases outside the gene matches: 5. This CDR3 is CASSVGLAANTGELFF. CDR3 bases: TGTGCCAGCAGCGTCGGACTAGCTGCGAACACCGGGGAGCTGTTTTTT.

The rearrangement links TRBV30 to TRBJ2-4; 9 bases align to TRBD1. V trimming: 1 base; J trimming: 7 bases; junction bases outside the gene matches: 5. This CDR3 is 14 amino acids long. Germline V gene data show CDR1 as GTSNPN and CDR2 as SVGIG (reference sequence). CDR3: CAWSDRGRTNIQYF. Here the CDR3 DNA reads TGTGCCTGGAGTGACAGGGGGCGAACGAACATTCAGTACTTC.

V and J are TRBV19 and TRBJ1-2, with a tentative D call TRBD1 (6 bases). V gave up 5 bases and J gave up 3 bases, with 16 bases separating them. Germline V CDR1 and CDR2: LNHDA, SQIVND (reference sequence). The CDR3 covers 15 residues. In nucleotides, the CDR3 is TGTGCCAGTAGTCTCCAGACAGGCCTCGACTATGGCTACACCTTC. Translation gives CASSLQTGLDYGYTF.

The rearrangement joins TRBV5-1 to TRBJ1-2, with TRBD1 as a possible D gene (5 bases). Germline CDR1 and CDR2: SGHRS and YFSETQ. CDR3 length equals 13 residues. Trimming took 5 bases from V and 8 from J, leaving 16 bases between them. CDR3 sequence: CASRLQEVQGYTF. Here the CDR3 DNA reads TGCGCCAGCAGGCTACAGGAGGTTCAGGGCTACACCTTC. Together with reference TRBV5-1 and TRBJ1-2, the CDR3 gives the full variable domain: KAGVTQTPRYLIKTRGQQVTLSCSPISGHRSVSWYQQTPGQGLQFLFEYFSETQRNKGNFPGRFSGRQFSNSRSEMNVSTLELGDSALYLCASRLQEVQGYTFGSGTRLTVV.

CDR3 sequence reads: CAWSGLAGNREQYF. Written as DNA, the CDR3 is TGTGCCTGGAGTGGACTAGCGGGAAACAGGGAGCAGTACTTC. The rearrangement links TRBV30 to TRBJ2-7; 11 bases align to TRBD2. The CDR3 has 14 amino acids. V was clipped by 1 base and J by 7 bases; unmatched bases: 6. The germline CDR1 and CDR2 sequences are GTSNPN and SVGIG (reference sequence).

The chain links TRBV4-2 to TRBJ2-1; D tentatively fits TRBD1 or TRBD2 (5 bases each). CDR1 is LGHNA and CDR2 is YNFKEQ in the germline V gene. The V end lost 1 base, the J end lost 5 bases, and 12 bases lay between the germline ends. The CDR3 consists of 15 residues. CDR3 sequence (DNA): TGTGCCAGCAGCCAAGGTCTAGCAGGGAACAATGAGCAGTTCTTC. Its protein product is CASSQGLAGNNEQFF.

The chain couples TRBV6-1 to TRBJ1-6, with D possibly matching TRBD1 (5 bases). CDR3 length: 14 amino acids. V lost 7 bases to trimming and J lost 10 bases, with 17 bases between them. The V gene's germline CDR1 is MNHNS and CDR2 SASEGT. The CDR3 here is CASTGLIGGSPLHF. CDR3 nucleotide sequence: TGTGCCAGCACAGGGCTGATCGGAGGCTCACCCCTCCACTTT.

The gene calls are TRBV30 and TRBJ1-6; D uncertain. In germline, CDR1 is GTSNPN, CDR2 SVGIG (reference sequence). The V and J ends lost 2 bases and 2 bases respectively, with 10 bases between them. The CDR3 has 15 residues. In DNA form, the CDR3 reads TGTGCCTGGAGTTCCGACGGACCCTATAATTCACCCCTCCACTTT. Protein: CAWSSDGPYNSPLHF.

This clone has only a few counts. Different DNA sequences within this sample yield the same CDR3. The chain couples TRBV7-2 to TRBJ1-1; D not certain. The CDR3 is 13 amino acids. V was shortened by 3 bases and J by 0 bases, with 5 bases between the two germline ends. In germline, CDR1 is SGHTA, CDR2 FQGNSA. This CDR3 is CASSFRMNTEAFF. CDR3 sequence (DNA): TGTGCCAGCAGCTTCCGGATGAACACTGAAGCTTTCTTT.

The chain combines TRBV27 with TRBJ1-2; weak D call: TRBD1 (5 bases). Germline loops: CDR1 MNHEY, CDR2 SMNVEV (reference sequence). V lost 6 bases and J 1 base, leaving 12 bases between the germline ends. CDR3 length equals 14 residues. The CDR3 sequence is CASSPRALNYGYTF. CDR3 sequence (DNA): TGTGCCAGCAGCCCCAGGGCCCTTAACTATGGCTACACCTTC.

The chain combines TRBV4-1 with TRBJ2-3, with 9 bases identical to TRBD2. This CDR3 has 18 amino acids. V trimming: 1 base; J trimming: 2 bases; junction bases outside the gene matches: 10. CDR1 is MGHRA and CDR2 is YSYEKL in the germline V gene. The CDR3 protein is CASSQVTGTSFSTDTQYF. CDR3 in DNA: TGCGCCAGCAGCCAAGTAACGGGGACTAGCTTTTCCACAGATACGCAGTATTTT.

This clone was counted once. In DNA form, the CDR3 reads TGTGCCAGCGTGGAGGGCGCAACGGGCTACACCTTC. Translation gives CASVEGATGYTF. This chain connects TRBV28 to TRBJ1-2; no clear D gene. The CDR3 extends over 12 amino acids. Germline lookup yields CDR1 MDHEN and CDR2 SYDVKM. V gave up 8 bases and J gave up 8 bases, with 15 bases separating them.

The chain employs TRBV18 and TRBJ2-7, with unresolved D. V gave up 0 bases and J gave up 5 bases, with 14 bases separating them. The length of the CDR3 is 15 residues. Germline CDR1 is KGHSH and CDR2 is LQKENI. This CDR3 is CASSPPASPAHEQYF. CDR3 nucleotides: TGTGCCAGCTCACCACCGGCTTCTCCTGCGCACGAGCAGTACTTC.

The rearrangement links TRBV7-8 to TRBJ2-7; TRBD2 matches at 8 bases. The CDR3 consists of 17 residues. V lost 0 bases and J lost 4; bases outside the gene matches: 11. From germline, CDR1 is SGHVS and CDR2 FQNEAQ. The CDR3 reads CASSLAVFSGDTYEQYF. The CDR3 coding sequence is TGTGCCAGCAGCTTAGCGGTCTTTAGCGGGGACACTTACGAGCAGTACTTC.

This clone was seen a handful of times. The germline gene is not matched at one end of the junction; a read error may be the cause. The chain has TRBV5-1 and TRBJ1-1; possibly TRBD1 for D (6 bases). This CDR3 has 15 amino acids. Per the germline V gene, CDR1 is SGHRS and CDR2 is YFSETQ. CDR3 in DNA: TGCGCCAGCAGATTGGGTACAGGGTCTGTCACTGAAGCTTTCTTT. It specifies CASRLGTGSVTEAFF.

V gene TRBV30 combines with J gene TRBJ2-3, with D unresolved. The CDR3 is 14 residues long. Germline V gives CDR1 GTSNPN, CDR2 SVGIG (reference sequence). The germline V and J ends were trimmed by 2 bases and 4 bases, with 13 bases remaining between them. The CDR3 bases are TGTGCCTGGAGTTCGCAGAATATCCCAGATACGCAGTATTTT. Amino acid sequence: CAWSSQNIPDTQYF.

This chain connects TRBV30 to TRBJ2-3; D is tentatively TRBD1 or TRBD2 (5 bases each). Germline V lookup: CDR1 GTSNPN, CDR2 SVGIG (reference sequence). CDR3 length: 15 residues. Trimming pared 0 bases from V and 2 bases from J, leaving 12 bases between. The CDR3 loop reads CAWSVGASYTDTQYF. The CDR3 region has the DNA TGTGCCTGGAGTGTCGGGGCATCCTACACAGATACGCAGTATTTT.